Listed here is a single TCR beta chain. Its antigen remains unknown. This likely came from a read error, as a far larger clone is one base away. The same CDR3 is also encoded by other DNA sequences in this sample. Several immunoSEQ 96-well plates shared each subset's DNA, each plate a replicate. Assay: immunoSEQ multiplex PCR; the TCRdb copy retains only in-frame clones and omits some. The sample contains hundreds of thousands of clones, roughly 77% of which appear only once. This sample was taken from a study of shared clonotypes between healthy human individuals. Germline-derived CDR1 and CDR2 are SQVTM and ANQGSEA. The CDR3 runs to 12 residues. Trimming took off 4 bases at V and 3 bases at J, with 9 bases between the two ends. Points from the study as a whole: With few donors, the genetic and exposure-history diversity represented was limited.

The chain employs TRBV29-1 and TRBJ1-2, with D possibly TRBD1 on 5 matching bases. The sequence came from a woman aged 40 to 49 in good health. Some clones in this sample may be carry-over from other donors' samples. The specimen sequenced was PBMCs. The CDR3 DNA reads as TGCAGCGTTGGGACATCAGACTATGGCTACACCTTC. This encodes CSVGTSDYGYTF.